This TCR beta chain was sequenced in a study of cytomegalovirus exposure and HLA in healthy donors. Turning to the study itself: A preliminary data release comprised roughly 80 million unique TCRs obtained from HLA-typed donors. Of fewer than 450 genotyped donors, about 81% clustered with self-reported Caucasian donors.

About this clone: Its antigen is currently unknown.

V was pared by 0 bases and J by 6 bases, with 8 bases of the junction left unmatched. Germline V CDR1 and CDR2: MGHRA, YSYEKL. The CDR3 is made up of 16 amino acids. Study findings and constraints: Available immune exposure information covered CMV serostatus only. In a later analysis, most CMV-associated TCR beta chains appeared HLA-restricted.

PCR used 60 Vbeta primers and 13 Jbeta primers. Libraries were prepared by immunoSEQ multiplex PCR; TCRdb keeps only in-frame clonotypes and omits some of them. The data hold about 100,000 clones, with roughly 70% observed a single time. The chain employs TRBV4-1 and TRBJ1-5; 7 positions agree with TRBD1. The sequence derives from a young woman in good health and CMV-seropositive. The sequenced sample consisted of PBMCs. CDR3: CASSQDGGGASQPQHF. CDR3 nucleotide sequence: TGCGCCAGCAGCCAAGATGGAGGGGGCGCAAGTCAGCCCCAGCATTTT.